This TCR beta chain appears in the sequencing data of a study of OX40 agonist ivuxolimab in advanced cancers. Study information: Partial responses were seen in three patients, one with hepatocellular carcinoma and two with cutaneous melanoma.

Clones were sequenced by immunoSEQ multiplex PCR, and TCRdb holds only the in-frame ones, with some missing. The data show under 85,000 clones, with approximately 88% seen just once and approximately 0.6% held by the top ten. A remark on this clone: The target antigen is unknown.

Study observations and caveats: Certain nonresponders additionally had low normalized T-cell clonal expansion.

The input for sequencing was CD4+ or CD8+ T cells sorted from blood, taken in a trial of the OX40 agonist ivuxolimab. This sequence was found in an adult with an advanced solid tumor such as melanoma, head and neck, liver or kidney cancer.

The CDR3 DNA follows: TGTGCCAGCAGCCCGGCGGGCTATGGCTACACCTTC. Its translation: CASSPAGYGYTF. The chain recombines TRBV27 with TRBJ1-2; D remains unclear. The CDR3 extends over 12 amino acids. The germline V and J ends were trimmed by 6 bases and 4 bases, with 9 bases remaining between them. In germline, CDR1 is MNHEY, CDR2 SMNVEV (reference sequence).